These 22 T cell receptor beta chains were all obtained from the same sample, sequenced in a study of blood T cell repertoires in COVID-19. Sequencing used immunoSEQ multiplex PCR; TCRdb keeps in-frame clones, though not all of them. Of under 200,000 clones in the sample, 80% were seen once. Sequenced material: peripheral blood. These receptors originate from a man in his 70s with active or convalescent COVID-19.

This clone was seen just once. The chain recombines TRBV7-8 with TRBJ1-2; TRBD1 is a possible D gene (6 bases). Germline V gives CDR1 SGHVS, CDR2 FQNEAQ. The CDR3 covers 14 residues. Trimming took off 5 bases at V and 6 bases at J, with 16 bases between the two ends. CDR3: CASSDDTGWDGYTF. DNA of the CDR3: TGTGCCAGCAGCGATGACACAGGGTGGGATGGCTACACCTTC.

V is TRBV7-3 and J is TRBJ2-2, with D unresolved. Germline V gene data show CDR1 as SGHTA and CDR2 as FQGTGA. CDR3 length: 12 amino acids. Trimming removed 5 bases from V and 6 bases from J, with 7 bases in between. The CDR3 DNA follows: TGTGCCAGCAGCCCTAGTGCCGGGGAGCTGTTTTTT. Translating it yields CASSPSAGELFF.

The J gene is TRBJ2-3, the V gene TRBV3-1 (or the pseudogene TRBV3-2); D not certain. V was pared by 4 bases and J by 0 bases, with 11 bases between. From germline, CDR1 is LGHDT and CDR2 YNNKEL (reference sequence). The CDR3 is 15 amino acids. The CDR3 here is CASSPPRASTDTQYF. The CDR3 DNA is TGTGCCAGCAGCCCACCGAGAGCTAGCACAGATACGCAGTATTTT.

The V and J genes are TRBV7-6 and TRBJ1-1; TRBD1 might be the D (6 bases). Germline V gene sequence: CDR1 SGHVS, CDR2 FNYEAQ. The CDR3 length is 15 residues. Trimming cost V 1 base and J 1 base, with 10 bases left between them. CDR3 bases: TGTGCCAGCAGCTTAGGCAAACAGGGGAACACTGAAGCTTTCTTT. The encoded protein is CASSLGKQGNTEAFF.

The chain combines TRBV19 with TRBJ1-5, with a tentative D call TRBD1 (5 bases). The CDR3 is 14 amino acids. V lost 6 bases, J lost 2 bases, and 11 bases lay in between. Germline CDR1 LNHDA, CDR2 SQIVND (reference sequence). The CDR3 nucleotides read TGTGCCAGTAGCTGGACACGGGGCAATCAGCCCCAGCATTTT. Translating it yields CASSWTRGNQPQHF.

CDR3 in DNA: TGTGCCAGCAGTGCCGGGACTAGAGTACCCGATACGCAGTATTTT. It yields the protein CASSAGTRVPDTQYF. This rearrangement joins TRBV28 to TRBJ2-3; TRBD2 agrees at 8 bases. After removal of 5 bases from V and 6 bases from J, the junction contained 10 bases not matched to a gene. Looked up from germline, CDR1 is MDHEN and CDR2 is SYDVKM. CDR3 length: 15 residues. Filled out from reference TRBV28 and TRBJ2-3, the complete variable domain reads DVKVTQSSRYLVKRTGEKVFLECVQDMDHENMFWYRQDPGLGLRLIYFSYDVKMKEKGDIPEGYSVSREKKERFSLILESASTNQTSMYLCASSAGTRVPDTQYFGPGTRLTVL.

V gene TRBV18 combines with J gene TRBJ1-4; the D is unclear. The V end lost 4 bases, the J end lost 6 bases, and 9 bases lay between the germline ends. CDR1 is KGHSH, CDR2 LQKENI, per germline. The CDR3 spans 13 residues. The CDR3 region is CASSLRRDEKLFF. The CDR3 DNA reads TGTGCCAGCTCACTACGACGGGATGAAAAACTGTTTTTT.

This chain connects TRBV28 to TRBJ2-7; D is unresolved. Germline V gives CDR1 MDHEN, CDR2 SYDVKM. Trimming shortened V by 7 bases and J by 2 bases, and 12 bases separated the two germline ends. This CDR3 spans 13 amino acids. The CDR3 sequence: CASNSNSPYEQYF. Here the CDR3 DNA reads TGTGCCAGCAACTCCAACAGTCCCTACGAGCAGTACTTC. The full variable domain, completed using reference TRBV28 and TRBJ2-7, is DVKVTQSSRYLVKRTGEKVFLECVQDMDHENMFWYRQDPGLGLRLIYFSYDVKMKEKGDIPEGYSVSREKKERFSLILESASTNQTSMYLCASNSNSPYEQYFGPGTRLTVT.

The chain recombines TRBV10-2 with TRBJ2-1; the match to TRBD1 covers 8 bases. The CDR3 spans 15 residues. The V segment lost 4 bases and the J segment 1 base; nucleotides outside the gene matches: 3. Germline V gene data show CDR1 as WSHSY and CDR2 as SAAADI. CDR3 amino acids: CASSVYRGSYNEQFF. The CDR3 bases are TGCGCCAGCAGTGTTTACAGGGGGTCCTACAATGAGCAGTTCTTC.

This sequence joins TRBV6-1 and TRBJ2-3; TRBD2 aligns across 11 bases. CDR3 length: 16 amino acids. The V gene end was trimmed by 3 bases and the J gene end by 2 bases; junction bases not matched to a gene: 4. Germline V lookup: CDR1 MNHNS, CDR2 SASEGT. The CDR3 DNA reads as TGTGCCAGCAGTGACGCGACTAGCGGGACCACAGATACGCAGTATTTT. Translation gives CASSDATSGTTDTQYF.

The chain couples TRBV12-3 or TRBV12-4 to TRBJ2-1; D remains unclear. Trimming removed 3 bases from V and 5 bases from J, with 5 bases in between. CDR3 length: 12 residues. The CDR3 DNA sequence: TGTGCCAGCAGTTTTAATGACAATGAGCAGTTCTTC. This sequence encodes CASSFNDNEQFF.

V usage is TRBV18 and J usage is TRBJ1-1, with D perhaps TRBD1 (6 bases). The CDR3 sequence is 17 residues long. Germline lookup yields CDR1 KGHSH and CDR2 LQKENI. The ends were cut back, 3 bases at V and 1 base at J, with 18 bases in the middle. The CDR3, as DNA: TGTGCCAGCTCACCCCCCGGGGGGGCCCTGGGGAACACTGAAGCTTTCTTT. Its translation is CASSPPGGALGNTEAFF. The full variable domain, completed using reference TRBV18 and TRBJ1-1, is NAGVMQNPRHLVRRRGQEARLRCSPMKGHSHVYWYRQLPEEGLKFMVYLQKENIIDESGMPKERFSAEFPKEGPSILRIQQVVRGDSAAYFCASSPPGGALGNTEAFFGQGTRLTVV.

V usage is TRBV7-3 and J usage is TRBJ1-3, with D possibly TRBD1 on 5 matching bases. V gave up 5 bases and J gave up 4 bases, with 15 bases separating them. Per the germline V gene, CDR1 is SGHTA and CDR2 is FQGTGA. The CDR3 loop spans 15 amino acids. CDR3 nucleotide sequence: TGTGCCAGCAGCCCCTCGGGGGGTCCCGGAAACACCATATATTTT. Encoded protein: CASSPSGGPGNTIYF. The whole variable domain, remainder taken from reference TRBV7-3 and TRBJ1-3, is GAGVSQTPSNKVTEKGKYVELRCDPISGHTALYWYRQSLGQGPEFLIYFQGTGAADDSGLPNDRFFAVRPEGSVSTLKIQRTERGDSAVYLCASSPSGGPGNTIYFGEGSWLTVV.

This clone occurred a few times. The genes are TRBV5-5 and TRBJ1-6, with 9 positions matching TRBD1. This CDR3 has 17 amino acids. The V gene's germline CDR1 is SGHKS and CDR2 YYEKEE (reference sequence). The V gene end was trimmed by 4 bases and the J gene end by 9 bases; junction bases not matched to a gene: 14. The CDR3 protein is CASSRVRTGGGFSPLHF. The DNA of the CDR3 is TGTGCCAGCAGCCGTGTCCGAACAGGGGGCGGATTTTCACCCCTCCACTTT.

V and J are TRBV10-1 and TRBJ2-2, with a weak D call TRBD1 (6 bases). Trimming pared 6 bases from V and 0 bases from J, leaving 8 bases between. There are 14 residues in the CDR3. Germline CDR1 WNHNN, CDR2 SYGVQD (reference sequence). The CDR3 coding sequence is TGCGCCAGCAGCCGGGACACGAACACCGGGGAGCTGTTTTTT. It encodes CASSRDTNTGELFF.

V is TRBV10-3 and J is TRBJ2-3, with TRBD1 matching 9 bases. The length of the CDR3 is 15 residues. J gave up 1 base and V 4 bases, and 3 bases lay outside the gene matches. Germline loops: CDR1 ENHRY, CDR2 SYGVKD. CDR3 in amino acids: CAISVQGAGTDTQYF. CDR3 nucleotides: TGTGCCATCAGTGTACAGGGGGCGGGCACAGATACGCAGTATTTT.

The chain combines TRBV6-5 with TRBJ1-1; the D is unclear. This CDR3 spans 15 amino acids. V gave up 5 bases and J gave up 3 bases, with 16 bases separating them. The V gene's germline CDR1 is MNHEY and CDR2 SVGAGI. CDR3 in DNA: TGTGCCAGCAGTCTTTTCCGGGGTACCTACACTGAAGCTTTCTTT. This encodes CASSLFRGTYTEAFF.

This clone occurred once. The J gene is TRBJ2-5, the V gene TRBV18; 9 bases line up with TRBD1. This CDR3 comprises 16 residues. Per germline, CDR1 KGHSH and CDR2 LQKENI. The V and J ends lost 6 bases and 0 bases, in that order; junction bases with no gene match: 8. In DNA form, the CDR3 reads TGTGCCAGCTCGCTGACAGGGGGACTTTACCAAGAGACCCAGTACTTC. Its translation: CASSLTGGLYQETQYF.

This rearrangement joins TRBV6-1 to TRBJ1-5; perhaps TRBD1 as D (5 bases). This CDR3 is 15 amino acids long. V was shortened by 3 bases and J by 7 bases, with 16 bases between the two germline ends. Germline assignment: CDR1 MNHNS and CDR2 SASEGT. The CDR3 nucleotides are TGTGCCAGCAGTGATGGCAGGGTGTTACGGCAGCCCCAGCATTTT. Translating it yields CASSDGRVLRQPQHF.

V gene TRBV18 combines with J gene TRBJ2-5, with D perhaps matching TRBD1 (5 bases). Trimming shortened V by 6 bases and J by 3 bases, and 14 bases separated the two germline ends. Germline-derived CDR1 and CDR2 are KGHSH and LQKENI. CDR3 size: 14 residues. CDR3 DNA: TGTGCCAGCTCGCCGACAGCCCGGGAAGAGACCCAGTACTTC. It is translated as CASSPTAREETQYF.

The sample holds one count of this clone. The chain combines TRBV29-1 with TRBJ2-3; D may be TRBD1 (5 bases). Per germline, CDR1 SQVTM and CDR2 ANQGSEA. The CDR3 totals 14 residues. V lost 4 bases, J lost 0 bases, and 11 bases lay in between. In DNA, the CDR3 is TGCAGCGTTGGAAGGGGATCTAGCACAGATACGCAGTATTTT. As protein: CSVGRGSSTDTQYF.

This rearrangement joins TRBV29-1 to TRBJ2-7; possibly TRBD1 for D (6 bases). Germline CDR1 reads SQVTM; CDR2 reads ANQGSEA. CDR3 size: 13 residues. Between the trimmed V and J ends, which lost 4 bases and 4 bases, there was a span of 14 bases. CDR3 sequence: CSVAHLQGYEQYF. In DNA form, the CDR3 reads TGCAGCGTTGCTCATCTACAGGGATACGAGCAGTACTTC.